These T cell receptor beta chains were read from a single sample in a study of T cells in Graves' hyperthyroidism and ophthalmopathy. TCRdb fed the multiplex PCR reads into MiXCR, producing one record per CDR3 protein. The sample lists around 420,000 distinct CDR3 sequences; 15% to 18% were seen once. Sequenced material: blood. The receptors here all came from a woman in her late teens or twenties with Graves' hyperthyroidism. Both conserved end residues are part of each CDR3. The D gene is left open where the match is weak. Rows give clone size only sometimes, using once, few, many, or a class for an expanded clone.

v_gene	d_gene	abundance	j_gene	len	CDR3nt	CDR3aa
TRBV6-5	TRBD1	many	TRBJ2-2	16	TGTGCCAGCAGTTACTCCTCAGGGGGCCGAACCGGGGAGCTGTTTTTT	CASSYSSGGRTGELFF
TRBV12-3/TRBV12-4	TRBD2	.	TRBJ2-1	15	TGTGCCAGCAGTCCGACTAGCGGTTACTACAATGAGCAGTTCTTC	CASSPTSGYYNEQFF
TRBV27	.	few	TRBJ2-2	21	TGTGCCAGCAGTCCCCGCCGGGGGATAGGGCTGGGACGACGGCTTGCCGGGGAGCTGTTTTTT	CASSPRRGIGLGRRLAGELFF
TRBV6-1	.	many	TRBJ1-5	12	TGTGCCAGCAGGGCGGGGAATCAGCCCCAGCATTTT	CASRAGNQPQHF
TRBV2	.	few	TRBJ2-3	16	TGTGCCAGCAGTGACCCGGGACGGGTTGACACAGATACGCAGTATTTT	CASSDPGRVDTDTQYF
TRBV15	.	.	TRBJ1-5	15	TGTGCCACCAGCGCCACAGGGTATGGCAATCAGCCCCAGCATTTT	CATSATGYGNQPQHF
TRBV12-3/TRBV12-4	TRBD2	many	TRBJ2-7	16	TGTGCCAGCAGTCCGTATGGTAGCGGGAACGACTTCGAGCAGTACTTC	CASSPYGSGNDFEQYF
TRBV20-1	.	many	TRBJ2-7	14	TGCAGTGCCATCCGGGGGCGGGAGTACTACGAGCAGTACTTC	CSAIRGREYYEQYF
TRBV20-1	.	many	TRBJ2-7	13	TGCAGTGCTGTCGTCGGTAGGAGCTACGAGCAGTACTTC	CSAVVGRSYEQYF
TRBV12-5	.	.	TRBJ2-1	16	TGTGCTAGTGGTTTGGTTGGGGGGGGGGCCCCCGGTGAGCAGTTCTTC	CASGLVGGGAPGEQFF
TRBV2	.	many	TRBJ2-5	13	TGTGCCAGCAGTGTTGCAGATCAAGAGACCCAGTACTTC	CASSVADQETQYF
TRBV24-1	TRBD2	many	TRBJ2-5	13	TGTGCCACCGGGCTAGCGGGAGGGGAGACCCAGTACTTC	CATGLAGGETQYF
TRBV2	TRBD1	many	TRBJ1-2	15	TGTGCCAGCAGTGAAGGACAGGGCAGGTGGTATGGCTACACCTTC	CASSEGQGRWYGYTF
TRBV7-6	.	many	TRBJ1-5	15	TGTGCCAGCAGCTTATCCGGAAGGCCTAATCAGCCCCAGCATTTT	CASSLSGRPNQPQHF
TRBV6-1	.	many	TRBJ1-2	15	TGTGCCAGCAGCGTCAGGGGAACCGCTCTCTATGGCTACACCTTC	CASSVRGTALYGYTF
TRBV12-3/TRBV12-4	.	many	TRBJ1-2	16	TGTGCCAGCAGTTTGATTGAGACAAATTACCTATGGGGCTACACCTTC	CASSLIETNYLWGYTF
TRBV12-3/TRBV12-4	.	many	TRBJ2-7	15	TGTGCCAGCAGTTTAATCCCCCATTCGTCCTACGAGCAGTACTTC	CASSLIPHSSYEQYF
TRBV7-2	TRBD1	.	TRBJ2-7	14	TGTGCCAGCAGCAACACAGGGGGTCGGAACGAGCAGTACTTC	CASSNTGGRNEQYF
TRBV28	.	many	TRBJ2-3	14	TGTGCCAGCAGTTTCCCCCCGGCCACAGATACGCAGTATTTT	CASSFPPATDTQYF
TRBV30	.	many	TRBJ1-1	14	TGTGCCTGGAACTCGCTTGGAAGGAACACTGAAGCTTTCTTT	CAWNSLGRNTEAFF
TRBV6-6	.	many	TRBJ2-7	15	TGTGCCAGCAGTTACTCGGCTGAACGCTCCTACGAGCAGTACTTC	CASSYSAERSYEQYF
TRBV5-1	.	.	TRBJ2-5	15	TGCGCCAGCAGCTTAGGTGTCAGGCCCCAAGAGACCCAGTACTTC	CASSLGVRPQETQYF
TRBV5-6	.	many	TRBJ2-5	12	TGTGCCAGCAGCCGGACGGAAGAGACCCAGTACTTC	CASSRTEETQYF
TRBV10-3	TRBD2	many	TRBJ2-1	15	TGTGCCATCAGTCTCCTAGCGGGAGCTCCCAATGAGCAGTTCTTC	CAISLLAGAPNEQFF
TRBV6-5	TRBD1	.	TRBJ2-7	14	TGTGCCAGCAGTTACGCGACAGGGGTTGGCGAGCAGTACTTC	CASSYATGVGEQYF
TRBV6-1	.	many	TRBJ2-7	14	TGTGCCAGCAGTACACTACAGACCGGGCTCGAGCAGTACTTC	CASSTLQTGLEQYF
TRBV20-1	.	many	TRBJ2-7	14	TGCAGTGCTAGTTCGCCTAGCGAGCCATACGAGCAGTACTTC	CSASSPSEPYEQYF
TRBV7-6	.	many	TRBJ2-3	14	TGTGCCAGCAGCTTAGTGGGCAGCGCAGATACGCAGTATTTT	CASSLVGSADTQYF
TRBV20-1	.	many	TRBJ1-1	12	TGCAGTGCTAGAGACCGGAGGGGAGAAGCTTTCTTT	CSARDRRGEAFF
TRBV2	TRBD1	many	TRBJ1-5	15	TGTGCCAGCAGTAACGACAGGGGCGGGCATCAGCCCCAGCATTTT	CASSNDRGGHQPQHF
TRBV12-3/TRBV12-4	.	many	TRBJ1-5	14	TGTGCCAGCAGTTTCATAGGGGGTGGACAGCCCCAGCATTTT	CASSFIGGGQPQHF
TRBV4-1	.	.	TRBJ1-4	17	TGCGCCAGCAGCCAATTAGAACACCTCGCACCTAATGAAAAACTGTTTTTT	CASSQLEHLAPNEKLFF
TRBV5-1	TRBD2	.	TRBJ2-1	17	TGCGCCAGCAGCATAGGGACTAGCGGGGGGCTCTACAATGAGCAGTTCTTC	CASSIGTSGGLYNEQFF
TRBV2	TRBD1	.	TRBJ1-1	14	TGTGCCAGCAGTTCACAGGGGCGAGGAACTGAAGCCTCCTTT	CASSSQGRGTEASF
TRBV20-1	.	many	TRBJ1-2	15	TGCAGTGCTAGAGATTGGTCCCCCCAGAACTATGGCTACACCTTC	CSARDWSPQNYGYTF
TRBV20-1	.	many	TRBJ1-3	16	TGCAGTGCTAGAGATATATCAGGGTGGTCTGGAAACACCATATATTTT	CSARDISGWSGNTIYF
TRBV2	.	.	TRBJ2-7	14	TGTGCCAGCAGTGCAGGCGGGATCTCCTACGAGCAGTACTTC	CASSAGGISYEQYF
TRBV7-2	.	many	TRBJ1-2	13	TGTGCCAGCAGCCCGCAGGGGAGGAATGGCTACACCTTC	CASSPQGRNGYTF
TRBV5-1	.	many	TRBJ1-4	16	TGCGCCAGCAGCTTGTCCTTCCTAGGGACGTTGGAAAAACTGTTTTTT	CASSLSFLGTLEKLFF
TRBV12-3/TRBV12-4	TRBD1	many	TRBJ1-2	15	TGTGCCAGCAGTTTACTGGGACAGGGGGCCTATGGCTACACCTTC	CASSLLGQGAYGYTF
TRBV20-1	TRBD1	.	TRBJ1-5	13	TGCAGTGCAGGACAGGGGTTGGATCAGCCCCAGCATTTT	CSAGQGLDQPQHF
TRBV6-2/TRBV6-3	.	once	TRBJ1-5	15	TGTGCCAGCAGTTACCTCGACAGTACTACTCAGCCCCAGCATTTT	CASSYLDSTTQPQHF
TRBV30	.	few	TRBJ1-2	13	TGTGCCTGGAGGGCTACAGGGAGCTATGGCTACACCTTC	CAWRATGSYGYTF
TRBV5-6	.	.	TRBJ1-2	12	TGTGCCAGCAGCCGGGGGGACTATGGCTACGCCTTC	CASSRGDYGYAF
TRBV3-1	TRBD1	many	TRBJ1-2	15	TGTGCCAGCAGCCGACTGACAGGGCCTAACTATGGCTACACCTTC	CASSRLTGPNYGYTF
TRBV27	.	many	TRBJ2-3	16	TGTGCCAGCAGTTTACGGCGGGGGCGTAGCACAGATACGCAGTATTTT	CASSLRRGRSTDTQYF
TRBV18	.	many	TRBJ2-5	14	TGTGCCAGCTCACCCGGACGGGCCCAAGAGACCCAGTACTTC	CASSPGRAQETQYF
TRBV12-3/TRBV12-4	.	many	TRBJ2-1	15	TGTGCCAGCAGTTTATTCCTCCCGGGGGTGGATGAGCAGTTCTTC	CASSLFLPGVDEQFF
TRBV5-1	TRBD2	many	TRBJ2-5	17	TGCGCCAGCAAGCTCCTAGCGGGGGGGCCGTCGCAGGTGACCCAGTACTTC	CASKLLAGGPSQVTQYF
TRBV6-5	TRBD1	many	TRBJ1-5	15	TGTGCCAGCAGTTACTCGGGACAGGGCAATCAGCCCCAGCATTTT	CASSYSGQGNQPQHF
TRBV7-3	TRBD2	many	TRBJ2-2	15	TGTGCCAGCAGCTTAATGCGGGGGGCCACCGGGGAGCTGTTTTTT	CASSLMRGATGELFF
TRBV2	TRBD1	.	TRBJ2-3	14	TGTGCCAGCATCATGGGACAGGGGACAGATACGCAGTATTTT	CASIMGQGTDTQYF
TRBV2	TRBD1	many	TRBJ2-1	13	TGTGCCAGCAGTGGGGACAGGGTCACTGAGCAGTTCTTC	CASSGDRVTEQFF
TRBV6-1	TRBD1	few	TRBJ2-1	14	TGTGCCAGCAGCCGGACAGGGGCTCGGAATGAGCAGTTCTTC	CASSRTGARNEQFF
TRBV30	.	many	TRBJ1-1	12	TGTGCCTGGAAGCGACAGACTCCCGAAGCTTTCTTT	CAWKRQTPEAFF
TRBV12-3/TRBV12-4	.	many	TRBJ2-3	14	TGTGCCAGCAGCTACCTCCGGGGCACAGATACGCAGTATTTT	CASSYLRGTDTQYF
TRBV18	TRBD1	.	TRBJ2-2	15	TGTGCCAGCTCACCATGGCAGGGGGACACCGGGGAGCTGTTTTTT	CASSPWQGDTGELFF
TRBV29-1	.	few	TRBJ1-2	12	TGCAGCGTGGGGGGCGGAGGGAATGGCTACACCTTC	CSVGGGGNGYTF